The 14 T cell receptor beta chains listed next were all sequenced from one sample in a study of blood T cell repertoires in COVID-19. Repertoires were generated with immunoSEQ multiplex PCR, while TCRdb's copy carries only in-frame clones and drops some. The table includes roughly 190,000 clones, about 85% detected once. Sequenced: PBMCs or T cells enriched from blood (not recorded which). The receptors derive from a woman aged 25 to 45 who had recovered from COVID-19.

This clone was found many times. The V gene is TRBV19, the J gene TRBJ2-6; 7 bases align to TRBD2. The length of the CDR3 is 17 residues. The J segment lost 0 bases and the V segment lost 2 bases, leaving 4 bases of the junction unmatched. Germline V gene sequence: CDR1 LNHDA, CDR2 SQIVND (reference sequence). This CDR3 reads CASSILAADSGANVLTF. CDR3 nucleotides: TGTGCCAGTAGTATACTAGCGGCAGACTCTGGGGCCAACGTCCTGACTTTC.

The V gene is TRBV19, the J gene TRBJ1-1; the D gene is possibly TRBD1 (6 bases). Germline loops: CDR1 LNHDA, CDR2 SQIVND (reference sequence). Trimming cost V 6 bases and J 5 bases, with 16 bases left between them. CDR3 length: 14 residues. The DNA of the CDR3 is TGTGCCAGTAGCGGGAGGGGGGCGCGGACTGAAGCTTTCTTT. This codes for CASSGRGARTEAFF.

The chain carries TRBV19 and TRBJ1-5; tentative D call: TRBD1 (5 bases). Germline V lookup: CDR1 LNHDA, CDR2 SQIVND (reference sequence). The CDR3 sequence is 14 residues long. With 8 bases removed from V and 4 bases from J, the gap between germline ends came to 15 bases. CDR3 amino acids: CASRQRVGNQPQHF. CDR3 nucleotide sequence: TGTGCCAGTCGACAGAGAGTGGGGAATCAGCCCCAGCATTTT.

CDR3 amino acids: CASSQDSSTGGWSVDEKLFF. In DNA form, the CDR3 reads TGCGCCAGCAGCCAAGATTCCTCTACCGGGGGTTGGTCCGTGGATGAAAAACTGTTTTTT. The chain couples TRBV4-1 to TRBJ1-4; TRBD1 is a possible D gene (5 bases). The CDR3 sequence is 20 residues long. In germline, CDR1 is MGHRA, CDR2 YSYEKL. V was shortened by 0 bases and J by 6 bases, with 26 bases between the two germline ends.

The chain uses TRBV28 and TRBJ2-7, with a tentative D call TRBD2 (5 bases). The V gene's germline CDR1 is MDHEN and CDR2 SYDVKM. V was trimmed by 6 bases and J by 2 bases, leaving 23 bases between them. The CDR3 is 17 amino acids. CDR3 sequence: CASSGGFGVRPTYEQYF. As DNA, the CDR3 is TGTGCCAGCAGCGGAGGTTTCGGGGTTCGGCCAACCTACGAGCAGTACTTC.

The rearrangement links TRBV5-1 to TRBJ1-5; no reliable D call. Germline loops: CDR1 SGHRS, CDR2 YFSETQ. CDR3 length: 14 residues. V dropped 2 bases and J dropped 9 bases, with 15 bases sitting between them. The CDR3 DNA is TGCGCCAGCAGCTTTGGGGAGTATGGCGCGCCCCAGCATTTT. Translating it yields CASSFGEYGAPQHF.

This clone is a singleton in its sample. The V and J genes are TRBV11-1 and TRBJ1-6, with 8 bases aligning to TRBD1. V shed 3 bases, J shed 10 bases, and the junction held 8 bases outside the gene matches. Germline CDR1 SGHAT, CDR2 FQDESV (reference sequence). The CDR3 length is 15 residues. The CDR3 is CASSLRGQARSPLHF. CDR3 DNA sequence: TGTGCCAGCAGCTTGAGGGGACAGGCTCGGTCACCCCTCCACTTT.

The rearrangement uses TRBV29-1 and TRBJ1-2, with 11 bases matching TRBD1. Germline V CDR1 and CDR2: SQVTM, ANQGSEA. This CDR3 contains 12 residues. The J segment lost 3 bases and the V segment lost 7 bases, leaving 1 base of the junction unmatched. The CDR3 DNA reads TGCAGCGCGGGACAGGGGGACTATGGCTACACCTTC. It translates to CSAGQGDYGYTF.

The chain is built from TRBV11-3 and TRBJ2-7; 8 bases map to TRBD2. CDR1 SGHNT and CDR2 YENEEA come from the germline V gene. V dropped 6 bases and J dropped 1; count of bases not matched to a gene: 8. This CDR3 spans 15 amino acids. CDR3 DNA sequence: TGTGCCAGCAGATCCGAACTAGCGGATTCCTACGAGCAGTACTTC. It yields the protein CASRSELADSYEQYF.

J is TRBJ1-1 and V is TRBV27; 10 nucleotides agree with TRBD1. Germline loops: CDR1 MNHEY, CDR2 SMNVEV (reference sequence). This CDR3 has 13 amino acids. Trimming removed 7 bases from V and 5 bases from J; junction bases left unmatched: 4. The CDR3, as DNA: TGTGCCAGCAAGGGACAGGGGCTAACTGAAGCTTTCTTT. Amino acids: CASKGQGLTEAFF.

This chain joins TRBV19 and TRBJ1-2, with 7 bases aligning to TRBD1. The J segment lost 3 bases and the V segment lost 6 bases, leaving 1 base of the junction unmatched. This CDR3 has 12 residues. Germline V gene data show CDR1 as LNHDA and CDR2 as SQIVND (reference sequence). CDR3 protein: CASRGQYYGYTF. In DNA, the CDR3 is TGTGCCAGTAGGGGACAGTACTATGGCTACACCTTC.

V and J are TRBV30 and TRBJ1-1, with D possibly TRBD1 on 6 matching bases. Germline values: CDR1 GTSNPN, CDR2 SVGIG (reference sequence). The CDR3 runs 14 residues. V lost 1 base and J lost 7, with 16 bases in between. CDR3 protein: CAWSAPDRIREAFF. Here the CDR3 DNA reads TGTGCCTGGAGTGCTCCAGACAGGATCCGTGAAGCTTTCTTT.

The DNA for the CDR3 is TGTGCCAGCAGTGAATCAGGGCGCTCTGGAAACACCATATATTTT. Translating it yields CASSESGRSGNTIYF. The rearrangement uses TRBV2 and TRBJ1-3; TRBD1 is a possible D gene (5 bases). CDR1 and CDR2 from the germline V gene are SNHLY and FYNNEI. V was pared by 2 bases and J by 0 bases, with 8 bases between. This CDR3 spans 15 amino acids. The full variable domain, rest sourced from reference TRBV2 and TRBJ1-3, is EPEVTQTPSHQVTQMGQEVILRCVPISNHLYFYWYRQILGQKVEFLVSFYNNEISEKSEIFDDQFSVERPDGSNFTLKIRSTKLEDSAMYFCASSESGRSGNTIYFGEGSWLTVV.

The chain joins TRBV7-9 to TRBJ2-7, with 12 bases aligning to TRBD2. The germline V gene encodes CDR1 SEHNR and CDR2 FQNEAQ (reference sequence). This CDR3 region has 15 residues. Trimming cost V 5 bases and J 6 bases; bases outside gene matches: 8. CDR3 in DNA: TGTGCCAGCAGCCCACAACTAGCGGGAGGTGGCGAGCAGTACTTC. Translating it yields CASSPQLAGGGEQYF.